This T cell receptor beta chain was obtained from a study of blood T cell repertoires in COVID-19. Study-level information: Italy, Spain and the United States were the sources of the convalescent and acute COVID-19 samples. The cDNA or gDNA used as material had been derived from T cells, B-cell-depleted T cells, or PBMCs.

Seattle enrolled patients during active infection and tracked them longitudinally. Regarding this clone: Its ends do not fully match the called genes, so a read error is possible.

There are 12 residues in the CDR3. Germline V lookup: CDR1 MDHEN, CDR2 SYDVKM. As originally analysed: Quantification of nucleated cells was approximated via reference gene primer amplification. Sequencing used immunoSEQ multiplex PCR; TCRdb keeps in-frame clones, though not all of them. V and J calls and clone size follow that table, whereas D and trimming were derived from the DNA. The sample carries under 450,000 clones, around 91% recorded once. The chain employs TRBV28 and TRBJ2-2; no reliable D call. The clonotype was recovered from a woman in her forties with COVID-19, enrolled during active disease. Source material: peripheral blood. As DNA, the CDR3 is TGTGCCAGCGCCTGGAACAGCGGGGAGCTGTTTTTT. This gives the protein CASAWNSGELFF.